This TCR beta chain was sequenced for a study of untreated major depressive disorder. Study-level results: In every subject, the five largest TRBV05-01 clones were private. Compared with controls, depressed patients showed more TRBV05-01 (Vbeta 5.1) usage in CD4+ T cells.

Patients had DSM-IV major depressive disorder with a Hamilton Depression score of at least 18. Participants with major medical conditions, Axis I/II comorbidities, regular medication or illicit drug use were excluded. The V end was cut by 1 base, the J end by 8 bases, with 4 bases between. This CDR3 has 11 residues. Germline V gene lookup returns CDR1 SGHAT and CDR2 FQNNGV. Produced via immunoSEQ multiplex PCR; TCRdb's table is partial and in-frame only. In the table there are under 25,000 clones, 92% of which are singletons. With regard to this clone: Antigen: not known.

The clonotype originates from a woman aged 40-49 years with major depressive disorder. This chain connects TRBV11-2 to TRBJ2-3, with D hard to call. The sample was CD4+ T cells from PBMCs. CDR3 region: CASSLGPTQYF. For the CDR3, the DNA is TGTGCCAGCAGCTTAGGTCCTACGCAGTATTTT.